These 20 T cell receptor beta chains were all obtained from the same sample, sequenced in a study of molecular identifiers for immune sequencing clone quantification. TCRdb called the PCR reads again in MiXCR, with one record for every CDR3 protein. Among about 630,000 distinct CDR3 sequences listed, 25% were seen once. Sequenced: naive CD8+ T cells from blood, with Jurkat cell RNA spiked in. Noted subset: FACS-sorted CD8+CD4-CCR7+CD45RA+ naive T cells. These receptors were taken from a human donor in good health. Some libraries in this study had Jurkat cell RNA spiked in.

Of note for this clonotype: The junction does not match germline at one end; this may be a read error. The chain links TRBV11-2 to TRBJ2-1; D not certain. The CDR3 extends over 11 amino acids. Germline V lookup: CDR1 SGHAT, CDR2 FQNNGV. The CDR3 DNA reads TGTGCCAGCAGCTTATTCAATGAGCAGTTATTC. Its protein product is CASSLFNEQLF. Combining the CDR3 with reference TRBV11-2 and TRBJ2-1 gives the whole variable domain EAGVAQSPRYKIIEKRQSVAFWCNPISGHATLYWYQQILGQGPKLLIQFQNNGVVDDSQLPKDRFSAERLKGVDSTLKIQPAKLEDSAVYLCASSLFNEQLFGPGTRLTVL.

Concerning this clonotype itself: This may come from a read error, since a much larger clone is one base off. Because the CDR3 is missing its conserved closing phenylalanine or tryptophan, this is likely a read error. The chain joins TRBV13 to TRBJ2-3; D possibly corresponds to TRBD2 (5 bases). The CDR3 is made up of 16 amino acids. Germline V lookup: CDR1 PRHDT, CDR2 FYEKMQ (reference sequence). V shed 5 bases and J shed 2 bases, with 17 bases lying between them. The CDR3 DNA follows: TGTGCCAGCAGCCTACATTCTAGCAAGTTCACAGATACGCAGTATTAT. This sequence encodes CASSLHSSKFTDTQYY.

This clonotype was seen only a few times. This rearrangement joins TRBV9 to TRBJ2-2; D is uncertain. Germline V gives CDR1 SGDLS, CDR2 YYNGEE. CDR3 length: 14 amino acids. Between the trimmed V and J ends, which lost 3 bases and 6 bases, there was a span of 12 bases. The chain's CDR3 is CASSEVSWAGELFF. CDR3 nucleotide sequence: TGTGCCAGCAGCGAAGTCTCGTGGGCCGGGGAGCTGTTTTTT.

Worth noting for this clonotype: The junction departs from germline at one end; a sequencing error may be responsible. Here the CDR3 DNA reads TGCAGTACTAGAGACCGGGATCGGGGATTTAATGAAAAACTGTTTTTT. Its protein is CSTRDRDRGFNEKLFF. This chain links TRBV20-1 with TRBJ1-4, with D unresolved. The CDR3 runs 16 residues. Germline V gives CDR1 DFQATT, CDR2 SNEGSKA (reference sequence).

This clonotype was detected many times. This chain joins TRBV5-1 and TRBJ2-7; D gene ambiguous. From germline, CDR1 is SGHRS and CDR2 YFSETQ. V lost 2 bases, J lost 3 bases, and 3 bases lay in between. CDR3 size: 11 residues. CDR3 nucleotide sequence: TGCGCCAGCAGCTTACGCTACGAGCAGTACTTC. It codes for CASSLRYEQYF.

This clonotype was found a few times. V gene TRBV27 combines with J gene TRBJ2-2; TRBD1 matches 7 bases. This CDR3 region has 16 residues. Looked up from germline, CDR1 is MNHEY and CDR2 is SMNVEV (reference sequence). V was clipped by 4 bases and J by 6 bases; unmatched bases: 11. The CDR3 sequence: CASSSPMHRGPGELFF. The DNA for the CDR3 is TGTGCCAGCAGTTCCCCCATGCACAGGGGTCCCGGGGAGCTGTTTTTT.

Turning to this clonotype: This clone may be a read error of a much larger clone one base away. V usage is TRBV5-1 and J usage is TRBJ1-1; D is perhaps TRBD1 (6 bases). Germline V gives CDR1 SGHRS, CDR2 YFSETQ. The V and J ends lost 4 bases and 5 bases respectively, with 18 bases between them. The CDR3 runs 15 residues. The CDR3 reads CASSIGTTGRTEAFF. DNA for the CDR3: TGCGCCAGCAGCATAGGGACAACCGGGCGTACTGAAGCTTTCTTT.

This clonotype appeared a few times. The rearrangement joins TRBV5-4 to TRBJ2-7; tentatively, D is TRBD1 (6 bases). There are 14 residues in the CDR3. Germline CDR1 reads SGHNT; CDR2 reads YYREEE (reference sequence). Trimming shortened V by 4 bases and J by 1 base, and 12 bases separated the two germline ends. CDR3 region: CASSPTDRSYEQYF. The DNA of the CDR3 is TGTGCCAGCAGCCCTACGGACAGATCCTACGAGCAGTACTTC.

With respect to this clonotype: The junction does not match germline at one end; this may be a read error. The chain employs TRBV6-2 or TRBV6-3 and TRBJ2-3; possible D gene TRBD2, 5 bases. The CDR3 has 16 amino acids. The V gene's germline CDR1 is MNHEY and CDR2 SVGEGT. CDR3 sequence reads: CARSTPGSRLFATPYF. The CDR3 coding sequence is TGTGCCCGCAGTACCCCGGGATCCCGCCTTTTCGCTACGCCGTATTTT.

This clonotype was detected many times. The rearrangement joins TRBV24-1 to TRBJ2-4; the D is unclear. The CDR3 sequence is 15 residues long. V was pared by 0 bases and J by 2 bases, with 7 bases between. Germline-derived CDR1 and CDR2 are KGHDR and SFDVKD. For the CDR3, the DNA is TGTGCCACCAGTGATTTGGGTAATACCAAAAACATTCAGTACTTC. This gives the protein CATSDLGNTKNIQYF.

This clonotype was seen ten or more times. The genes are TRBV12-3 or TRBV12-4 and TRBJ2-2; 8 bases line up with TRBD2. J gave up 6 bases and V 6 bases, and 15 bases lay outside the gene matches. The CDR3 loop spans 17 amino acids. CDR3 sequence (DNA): TGTGCCAGCAGGCCACCCGGGGGGGCCGGTTTTTCCGGGGAGCTGTTTTTT. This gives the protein CASRPPGGAGFSGELFF.

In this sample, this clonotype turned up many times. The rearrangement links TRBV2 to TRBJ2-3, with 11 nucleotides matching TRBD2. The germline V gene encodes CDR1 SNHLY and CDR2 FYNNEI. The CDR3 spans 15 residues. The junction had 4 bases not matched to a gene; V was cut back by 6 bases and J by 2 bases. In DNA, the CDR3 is TGTGCCAGCAGCGGGACTAGCGGCAACACAGATACGCAGTATTTT. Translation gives CASSGTSGNTDTQYF.

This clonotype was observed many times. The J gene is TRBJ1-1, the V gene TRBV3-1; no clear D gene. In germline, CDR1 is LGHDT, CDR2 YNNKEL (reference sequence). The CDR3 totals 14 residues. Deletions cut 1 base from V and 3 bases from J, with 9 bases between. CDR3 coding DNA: TGTGCCAGCAGCCAAGGGGGTGCGTACACTGAAGCTTTCTTT. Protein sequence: CASSQGGAYTEAFF.

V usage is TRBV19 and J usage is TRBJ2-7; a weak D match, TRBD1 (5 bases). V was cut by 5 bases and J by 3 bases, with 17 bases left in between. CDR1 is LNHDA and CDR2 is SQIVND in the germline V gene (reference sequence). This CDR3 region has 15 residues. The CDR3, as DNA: TGTGCCAGTAGTTGGGGCATTTTCCAGGGCTACGAGCAGTACTTC. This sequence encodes CASSWGIFQGYEQYF.

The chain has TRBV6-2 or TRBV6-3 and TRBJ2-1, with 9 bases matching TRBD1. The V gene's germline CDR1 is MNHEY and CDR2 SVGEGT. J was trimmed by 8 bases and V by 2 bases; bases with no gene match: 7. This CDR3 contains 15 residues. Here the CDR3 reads CASSYVWTGDDEQFF. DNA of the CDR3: TGTGCCAGCAGTTACGTGTGGACAGGGGACGATGAGCAGTTCTTC.

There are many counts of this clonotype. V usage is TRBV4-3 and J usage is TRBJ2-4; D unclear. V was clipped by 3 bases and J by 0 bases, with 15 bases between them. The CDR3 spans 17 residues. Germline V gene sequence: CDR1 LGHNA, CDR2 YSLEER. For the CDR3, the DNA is TGCGCCAGCAGCCATTTTACGACGTCGGTAGCCAAAAACATTCAGTACTTC. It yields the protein CASSHFTTSVAKNIQYF.

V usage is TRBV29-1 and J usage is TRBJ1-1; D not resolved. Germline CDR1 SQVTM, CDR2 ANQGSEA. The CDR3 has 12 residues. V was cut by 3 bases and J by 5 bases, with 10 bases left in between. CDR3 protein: CSVEAINTEAFF. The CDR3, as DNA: TGCAGCGTTGAGGCTATTAATACTGAAGCTTTCTTT.

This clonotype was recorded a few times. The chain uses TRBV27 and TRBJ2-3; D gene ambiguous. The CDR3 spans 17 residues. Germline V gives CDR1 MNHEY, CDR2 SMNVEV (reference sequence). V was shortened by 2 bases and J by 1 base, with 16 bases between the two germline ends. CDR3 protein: CASSLNPLADGTDTQYF. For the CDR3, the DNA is TGTGCCAGCAGTTTAAACCCCTTGGCTGACGGCACAGATACGCAGTATTTT.

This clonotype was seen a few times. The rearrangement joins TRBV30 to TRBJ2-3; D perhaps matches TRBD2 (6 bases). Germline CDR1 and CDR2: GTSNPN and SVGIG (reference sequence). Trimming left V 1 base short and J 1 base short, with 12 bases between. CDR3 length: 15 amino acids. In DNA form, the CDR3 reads TGTGCCTGGAGTGGCCATGGAGGGGGCACAGATACGCAGTATTTT. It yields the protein CAWSGHGGGTDTQYF.

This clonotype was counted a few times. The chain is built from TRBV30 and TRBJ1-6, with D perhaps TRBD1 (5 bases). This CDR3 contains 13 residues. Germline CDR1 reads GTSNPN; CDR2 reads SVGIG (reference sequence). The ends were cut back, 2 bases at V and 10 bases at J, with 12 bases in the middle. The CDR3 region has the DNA TGTGCCTGGAGTAAGGGGCTCGGCTCACCCCTCCACTTT. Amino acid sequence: CAWSKGLGSPLHF.